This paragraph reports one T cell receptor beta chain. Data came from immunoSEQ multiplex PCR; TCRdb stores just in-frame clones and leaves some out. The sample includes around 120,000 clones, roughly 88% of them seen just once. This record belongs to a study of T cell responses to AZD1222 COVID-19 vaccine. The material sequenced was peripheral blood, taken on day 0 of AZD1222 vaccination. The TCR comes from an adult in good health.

The CDR3 is CASSLVGSQEETQYF. DNA of the CDR3: TGCGCCAGCAGCTTGGTCGGGTCGCAGGAAGAGACCCAGTACTTC. The chain is built from TRBV5-1 and TRBJ2-5; D gene uncertain. V lost 0 bases, J lost 3 bases, and 12 bases lay in between. Germline CDR1 SGHRS, CDR2 YFSETQ. The CDR3 extends over 15 amino acids.